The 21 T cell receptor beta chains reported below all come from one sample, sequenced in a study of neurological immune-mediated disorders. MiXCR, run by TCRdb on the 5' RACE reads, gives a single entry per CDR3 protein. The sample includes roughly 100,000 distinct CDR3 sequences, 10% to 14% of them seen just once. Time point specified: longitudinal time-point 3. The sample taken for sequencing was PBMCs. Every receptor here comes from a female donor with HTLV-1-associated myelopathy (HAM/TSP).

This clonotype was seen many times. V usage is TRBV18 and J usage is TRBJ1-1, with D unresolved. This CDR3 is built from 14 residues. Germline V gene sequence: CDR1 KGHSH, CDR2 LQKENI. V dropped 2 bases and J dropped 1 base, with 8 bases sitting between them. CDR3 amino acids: CASSPIVGNTEAFF. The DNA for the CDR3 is TGTGCCAGCTCACCAATTGTTGGGAACACTGAAGCTTTCTTT.

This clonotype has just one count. The CDR3 nucleotides read TGCAGTGCTATTCGGGAGGGGCCGAACACCGGGGAGCTGTTTTTT. This gives the protein CSAIREGPNTGELFF. This chain connects TRBV20-1 to TRBJ2-2, with TRBD2 matching 8 bases. The V gene's germline CDR1 is DFQATT and CDR2 SNEGSKA (reference sequence). J lost 0 bases, V lost 4 bases, and 4 bases had no gene match. The CDR3 has 15 residues.

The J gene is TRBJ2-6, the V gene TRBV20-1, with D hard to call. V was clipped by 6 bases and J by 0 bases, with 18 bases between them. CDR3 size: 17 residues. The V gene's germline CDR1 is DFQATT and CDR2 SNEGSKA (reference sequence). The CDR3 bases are TGCAGTGCCCCCCGCTTAAACCAGATCTCTGGGGCCAACGTCCTGACTTTC. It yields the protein CSAPRLNQISGANVLTF.

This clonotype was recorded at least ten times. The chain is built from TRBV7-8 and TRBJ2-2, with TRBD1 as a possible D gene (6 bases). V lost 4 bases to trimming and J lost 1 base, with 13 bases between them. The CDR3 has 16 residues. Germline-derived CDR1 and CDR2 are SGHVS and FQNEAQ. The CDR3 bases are TGTGCCAGCAGCTCAAAACAGGGATGGAACACCGGGGAGCTGTTTTTT. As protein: CASSSKQGWNTGELFF.

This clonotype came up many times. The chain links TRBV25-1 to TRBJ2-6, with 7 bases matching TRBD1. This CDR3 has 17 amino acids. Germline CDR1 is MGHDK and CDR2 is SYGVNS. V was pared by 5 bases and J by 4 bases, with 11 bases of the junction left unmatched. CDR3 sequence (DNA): TGTGCCAGCAGTCTCCGGAAAGGGGGCACAGGGGCCAACGTCCTGACTTTC. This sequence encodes CASSLRKGGTGANVLTF.

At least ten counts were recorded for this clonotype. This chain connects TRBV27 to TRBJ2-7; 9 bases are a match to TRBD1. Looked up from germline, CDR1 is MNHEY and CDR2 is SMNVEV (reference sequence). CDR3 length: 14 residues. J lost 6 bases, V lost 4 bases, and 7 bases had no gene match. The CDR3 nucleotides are TGTGCCAGCAGTTCCGGGACAGGGACCGTCGAGCAGTACTTC. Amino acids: CASSSGTGTVEQYF.

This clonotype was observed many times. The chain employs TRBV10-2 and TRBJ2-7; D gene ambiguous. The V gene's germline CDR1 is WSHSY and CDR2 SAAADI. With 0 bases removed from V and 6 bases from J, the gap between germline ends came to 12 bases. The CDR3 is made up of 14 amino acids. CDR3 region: CASSESRSQVEQYF. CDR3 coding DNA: TGCGCCAGCAGTGAGTCGAGAAGTCAGGTCGAGCAGTACTTC.

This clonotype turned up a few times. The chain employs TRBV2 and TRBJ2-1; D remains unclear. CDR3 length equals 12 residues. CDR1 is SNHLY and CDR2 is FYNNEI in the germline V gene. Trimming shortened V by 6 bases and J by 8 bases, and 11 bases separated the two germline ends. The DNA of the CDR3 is TGTGCCAGCAGCCGAGGAGTCTATGAGCAGTTCTTC. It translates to CASSRGVYEQFF.

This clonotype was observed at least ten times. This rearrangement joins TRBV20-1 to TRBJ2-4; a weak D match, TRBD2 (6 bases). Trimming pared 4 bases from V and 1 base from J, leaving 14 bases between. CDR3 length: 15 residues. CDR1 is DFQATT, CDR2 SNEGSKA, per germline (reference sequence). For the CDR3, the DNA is TGCAGTGCTAAGGAGGGGAGGCAGGCCAAAAACATTCAGTACTTC. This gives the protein CSAKEGRQAKNIQYF.

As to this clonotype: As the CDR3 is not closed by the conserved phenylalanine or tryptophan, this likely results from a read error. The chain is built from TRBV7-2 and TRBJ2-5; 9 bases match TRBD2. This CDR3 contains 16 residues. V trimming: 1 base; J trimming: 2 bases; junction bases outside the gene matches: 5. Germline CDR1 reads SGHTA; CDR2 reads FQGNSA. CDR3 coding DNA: TGTGCCAGCAGCTTAGAGGGGGCGGGGGGGCAAGAGACCCAGTACTAC. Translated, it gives CASSLEGAGGQETQYY.

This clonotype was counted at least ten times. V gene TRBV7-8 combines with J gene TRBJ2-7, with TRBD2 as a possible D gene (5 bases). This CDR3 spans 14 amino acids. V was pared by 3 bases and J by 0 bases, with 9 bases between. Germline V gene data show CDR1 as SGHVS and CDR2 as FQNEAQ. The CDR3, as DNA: TGTGCCAGCAGCTTTCCGGGGAGCTCCTACGAGCAGTACTTC. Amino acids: CASSFPGSSYEQYF.

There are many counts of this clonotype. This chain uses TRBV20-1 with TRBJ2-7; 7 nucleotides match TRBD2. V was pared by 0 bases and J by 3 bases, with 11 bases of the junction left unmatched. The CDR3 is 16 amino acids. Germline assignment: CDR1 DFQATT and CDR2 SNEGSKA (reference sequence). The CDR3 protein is CSARDSGKRGGYEQYF. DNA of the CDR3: TGCAGTGCTAGAGATTCGGGGAAGCGGGGAGGCTACGAGCAGTACTTC.

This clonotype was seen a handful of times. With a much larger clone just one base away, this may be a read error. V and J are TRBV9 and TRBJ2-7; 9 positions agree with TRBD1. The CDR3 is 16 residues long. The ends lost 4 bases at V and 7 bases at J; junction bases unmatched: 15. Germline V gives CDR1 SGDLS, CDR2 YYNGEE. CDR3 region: CASSQLEGQGRWEQYF. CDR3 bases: TGTGCCAGCAGCCAGCTTGAGGGACAGGGACGCTGGGAGCAGTACTTC.

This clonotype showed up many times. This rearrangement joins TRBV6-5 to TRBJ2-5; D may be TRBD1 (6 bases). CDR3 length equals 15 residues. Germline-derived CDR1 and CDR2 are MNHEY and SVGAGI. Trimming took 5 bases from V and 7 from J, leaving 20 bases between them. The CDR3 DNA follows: TGTGCCAGCAGTGACTTGGCTACAGGGATGAGGACCCAGTACTTC. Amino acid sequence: CASSDLATGMRTQYF.

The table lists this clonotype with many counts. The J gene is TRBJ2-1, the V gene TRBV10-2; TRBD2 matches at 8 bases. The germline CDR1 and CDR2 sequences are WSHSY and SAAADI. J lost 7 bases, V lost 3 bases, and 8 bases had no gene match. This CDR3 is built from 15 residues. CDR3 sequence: CASSDGGLGHNEQFF. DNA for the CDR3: TGCGCCAGCAGTGACGGGGGACTAGGACATAATGAGCAGTTCTTC.

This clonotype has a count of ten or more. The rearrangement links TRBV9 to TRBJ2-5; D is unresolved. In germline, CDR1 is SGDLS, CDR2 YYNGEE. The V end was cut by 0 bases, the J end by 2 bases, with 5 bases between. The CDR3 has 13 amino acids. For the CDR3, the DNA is TGTGCCAGCAGCGTAGGGATTCAAGAGACCCAGTACTTC. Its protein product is CASSVGIQETQYF. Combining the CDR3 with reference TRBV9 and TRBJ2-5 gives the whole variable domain DSGVTQTPKHLITATGQRVTLRCSPRSGDLSVYWYQQSLDQGLQFLIQYYNGEERAKGNILERFSAQQFPDLHSELNLSSLELGDSALYFCASSVGIQETQYFGPGTRLLVL.

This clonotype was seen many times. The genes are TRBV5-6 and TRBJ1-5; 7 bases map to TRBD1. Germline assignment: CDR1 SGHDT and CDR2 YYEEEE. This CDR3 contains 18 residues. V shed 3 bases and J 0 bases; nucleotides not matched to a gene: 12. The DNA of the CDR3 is TGTGCCAGCAGCTCCCAAGTCAGGGGGGGTAGTAGCAATCAGCCCCAGCATTTT. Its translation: CASSSQVRGGSSNQPQHF.

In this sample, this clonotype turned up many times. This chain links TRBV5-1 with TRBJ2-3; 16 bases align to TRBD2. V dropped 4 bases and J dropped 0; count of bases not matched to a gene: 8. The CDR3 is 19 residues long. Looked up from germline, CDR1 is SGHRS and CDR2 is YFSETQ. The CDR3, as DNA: TGCGCCAGCAGCCCGGTGCCGGGACTAGCGGGGGGGAGCACAGATACGCAGTATTTT. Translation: CASSPVPGLAGGSTDTQYF.

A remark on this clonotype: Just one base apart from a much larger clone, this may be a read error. Here the CDR3 reads CASRNTVGPYPPGELFF. CDR3 bases: TGTGCCAGCAGAAATACAGTCGGGCCCTATCCACCCGGGGAGCTGTTTTTT. The gene calls are TRBV7-8 and TRBJ2-2; D ambiguous. This CDR3 spans 17 amino acids. The germline CDR1 and CDR2 sequences are SGHVS and FQNEAQ. Trimming removed 6 bases at V and 6 bases at J, with 23 bases between.

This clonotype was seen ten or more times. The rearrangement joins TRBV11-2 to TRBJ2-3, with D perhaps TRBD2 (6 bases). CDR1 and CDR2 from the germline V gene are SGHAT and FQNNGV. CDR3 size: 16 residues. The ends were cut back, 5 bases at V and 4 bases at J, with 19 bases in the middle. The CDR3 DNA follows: TGTGCCAGCAGCGCAGTCGCGGGGATAGGCTCAGATACGCAGTATTTT. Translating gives CASSAVAGIGSDTQYF.

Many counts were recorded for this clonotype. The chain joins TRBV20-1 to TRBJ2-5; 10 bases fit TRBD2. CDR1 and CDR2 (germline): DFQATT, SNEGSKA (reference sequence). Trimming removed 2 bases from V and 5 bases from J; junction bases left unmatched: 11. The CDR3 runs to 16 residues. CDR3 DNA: TGCAGTGCTAGAAGGCCAGCGGGGGGGGCGTTTGAGACCCAGTACTTC. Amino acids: CSARRPAGGAFETQYF.